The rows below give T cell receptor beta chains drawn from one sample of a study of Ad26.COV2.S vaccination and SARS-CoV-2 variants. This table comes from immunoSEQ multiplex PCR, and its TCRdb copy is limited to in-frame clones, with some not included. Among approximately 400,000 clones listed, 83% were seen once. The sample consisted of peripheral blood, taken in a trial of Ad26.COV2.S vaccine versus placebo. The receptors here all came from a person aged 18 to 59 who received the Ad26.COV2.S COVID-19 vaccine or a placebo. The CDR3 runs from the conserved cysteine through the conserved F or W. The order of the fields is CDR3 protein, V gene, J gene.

CDR3aa: CASGLVRLAGSSYEQYF; v_gene: TRBV12-5; j_gene: TRBJ2-7
CDR3aa: CASSLGLNYEQYF; v_gene: TRBV27; j_gene: TRBJ2-7
CDR3aa: CASSEGFAGRKNEKLFF; v_gene: TRBV6-1; j_gene: TRBJ1-4
CDR3aa: CASSLSRTSGGAETQYF; v_gene: TRBV7-9; j_gene: TRBJ2-5
CDR3aa: CASRARTEQYF; v_gene: TRBV12-3/TRBV12-4; j_gene: TRBJ2-3
CDR3aa: CASSLVPEETQYF; v_gene: TRBV5-6; j_gene: TRBJ2-5
CDR3aa: CASSQAGGWSGELFF; v_gene: TRBV14; j_gene: TRBJ2-2
CDR3aa: CASSSPSGTETQYF; v_gene: TRBV11-2; j_gene: TRBJ2-5
CDR3aa: CASSLGSGRGTEAFF; v_gene: TRBV7-9; j_gene: TRBJ1-1
CDR3aa: CSVRRSEKLFF; v_gene: TRBV29-1; j_gene: TRBJ1-4
CDR3aa: CASSPRQKNTGELFF; v_gene: TRBV18; j_gene: TRBJ2-2
CDR3aa: CASRLPLSYEQYF; v_gene: TRBV12-2; j_gene: TRBJ2-7
CDR3aa: CASGTGGYYGYTF; v_gene: TRBV12-3/TRBV12-4; j_gene: TRBJ1-2
CDR3aa: CASSLAATPNEKLFF; v_gene: TRBV7-8; j_gene: TRBJ1-4
CDR3aa: CASSLFQGNQPQHF; v_gene: TRBV13; j_gene: TRBJ1-5
CDR3aa: CAWSGGFHVGYTF; v_gene: TRBV30; j_gene: TRBJ1-2
CDR3aa: CASSLSRAETQYF; v_gene: TRBV7-6; j_gene: TRBJ2-5
CDR3aa: CASSTQLLISGANVLTF; v_gene: TRBV5-1; j_gene: TRBJ2-6
CDR3aa: CASSELLAGGQVPQETQYF; v_gene: TRBV6-1; j_gene: TRBJ2-5
CDR3aa: CASRFEGGTGELFF; v_gene: TRBV6-5; j_gene: TRBJ2-2
CDR3aa: CASSLEASGTLHNEQFF; v_gene: TRBV7-6; j_gene: TRBJ2-1
CDR3aa: CSVAVGAGYGYTF; v_gene: TRBV29-1; j_gene: TRBJ1-2
CDR3aa: CASSLGFGDTEAFF; v_gene: TRBV4-1; j_gene: TRBJ1-1
CDR3aa: CASSPTRPGNTIYF; v_gene: TRBV7-9; j_gene: TRBJ1-3